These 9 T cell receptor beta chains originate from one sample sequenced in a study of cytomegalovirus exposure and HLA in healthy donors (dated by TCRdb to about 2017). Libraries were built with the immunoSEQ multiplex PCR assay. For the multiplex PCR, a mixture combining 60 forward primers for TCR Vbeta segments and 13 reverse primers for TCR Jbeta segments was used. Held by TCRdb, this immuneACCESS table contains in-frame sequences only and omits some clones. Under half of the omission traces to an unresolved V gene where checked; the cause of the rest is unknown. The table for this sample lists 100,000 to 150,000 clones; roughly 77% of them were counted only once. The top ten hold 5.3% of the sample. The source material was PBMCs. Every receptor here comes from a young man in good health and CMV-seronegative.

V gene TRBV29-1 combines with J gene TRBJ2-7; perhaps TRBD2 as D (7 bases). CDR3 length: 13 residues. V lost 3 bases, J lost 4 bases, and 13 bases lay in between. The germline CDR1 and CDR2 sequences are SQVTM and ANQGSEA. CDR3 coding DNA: TGCAGCGTTGAGATAGGGGGGGAGTACGAGCAGTACTTC. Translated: CSVEIGGEYEQYF.

Written as DNA, the CDR3 is TGTGCCAGTAGTACCCTGACAGGGGGAGAGGGTCCGTTCACTGAAGCTTTCTTT. Protein product: CASSTLTGGEGPFTEAFF. This chain links TRBV19 with TRBJ1-1, with 9 bases aligning to TRBD1. V lost 4 bases to trimming and J lost 4 bases; unmatched junction nucleotides: 16. The germline V gene has CDR1 LNHDA and CDR2 SQIVND (reference sequence). The CDR3 consists of 18 residues.

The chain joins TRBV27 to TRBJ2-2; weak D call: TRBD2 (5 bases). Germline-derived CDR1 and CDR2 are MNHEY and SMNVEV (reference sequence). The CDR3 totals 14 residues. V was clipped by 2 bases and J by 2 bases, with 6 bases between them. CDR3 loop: CASSLGRNTGELFF. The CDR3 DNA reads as TGTGCCAGCAGTTTAGGGAGAAACACCGGGGAGCTGTTTTTT.

CDR3 DNA sequence: TGCAGCGTTGAAGATCCGGGTCGGCGGGGCTACACCTTC. This encodes CSVEDPGRRGYTF. The chain joins TRBV29-1 to TRBJ1-2; D ambiguous. The V and J ends lost 0 bases and 8 bases respectively, with 13 bases between them. This CDR3 contains 13 residues. Germline V gene lookup returns CDR1 SQVTM and CDR2 ANQGSEA.

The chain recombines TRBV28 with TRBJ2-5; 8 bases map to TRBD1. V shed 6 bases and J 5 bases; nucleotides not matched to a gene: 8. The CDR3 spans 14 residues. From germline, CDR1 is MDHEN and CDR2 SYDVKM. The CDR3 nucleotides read TGTGCCAGCAGCGACCGAACAGGGGGGGAGACCCAGTACTTC. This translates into CASSDRTGGETQYF.

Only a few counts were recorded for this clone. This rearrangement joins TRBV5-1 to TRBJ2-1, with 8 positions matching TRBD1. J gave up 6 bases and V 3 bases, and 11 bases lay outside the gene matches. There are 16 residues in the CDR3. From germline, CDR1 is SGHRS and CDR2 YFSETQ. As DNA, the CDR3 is TGCGCCAGCAGCTCCGGACAGGGCGTTTTGGGCAATGAGCAGTTCTTC. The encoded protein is CASSSGQGVLGNEQFF.

The CDR3: CASSDTANYGYTF. The CDR3 coding sequence is TGTGCCAGCAGTGACACGGCTAACTATGGCTACACCTTC. The V gene is TRBV2, the J gene TRBJ1-2; D not certain. The CDR3 consists of 13 residues. V was clipped by 3 bases and J by 0 bases, with 5 bases between them. In germline, CDR1 is SNHLY, CDR2 FYNNEI.

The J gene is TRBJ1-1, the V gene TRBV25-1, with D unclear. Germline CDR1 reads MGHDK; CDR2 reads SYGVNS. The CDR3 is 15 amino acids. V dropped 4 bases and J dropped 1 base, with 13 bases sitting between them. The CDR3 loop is CASSGQPGTNTEAFF. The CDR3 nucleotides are TGTGCCAGCAGTGGCCAACCGGGAACGAACACTGAAGCTTTCTTT.

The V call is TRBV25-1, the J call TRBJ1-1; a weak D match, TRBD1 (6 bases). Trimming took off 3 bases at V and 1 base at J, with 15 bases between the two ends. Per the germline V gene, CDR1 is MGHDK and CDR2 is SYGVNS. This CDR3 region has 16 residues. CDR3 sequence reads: CASSEENRAKNTEAFF. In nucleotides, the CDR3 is TGTGCCAGCAGTGAGGAAAACAGGGCAAAGAACACTGAAGCTTTCTTT.